This T cell receptor beta chain is from a study of T cell repertoires in cytomegalovirus infection. The overall study: Evidence of both CMV infection and a matching HLA type came from public TCR beta signatures.

Findings of the study overall: Dominating the ex vivo response were HLA-C-restricted CMV-specific TCR beta clonotypes. Cumulative public TCR beta family frequency identified CMV carriers with the relevant HLA.

TCRdb reanalysed the reads using MiXCR and keeps one entry per CDR3 protein. The table has roughly 500,000 distinct CDR3 sequences, more than 15% seen once; the top ten hold 20% to 30%. For this clonotype: Its antigen is unknown.

Germline values: CDR1 LGHDT, CDR2 YNNKEL (reference sequence). J was trimmed by 3 bases and V by 4 bases; bases with no gene match: 9. There are 15 residues in the CDR3. The rearrangement uses TRBV3-1 and TRBJ2-7, with 7 bases that match TRBD1. The sequence derives from a human donor in good health (CMV status not recorded). Some clones in this sample may be carry-over from other donors' samples. The sequenced material came from CD8+ T cells from PBMCs. The CDR3 region is CASSPTGLSNYEQYF. The CDR3 DNA sequence: TGTGCCAGCAGCCCGACAGGGCTTTCAAACTACGAGCAGTACTTC.